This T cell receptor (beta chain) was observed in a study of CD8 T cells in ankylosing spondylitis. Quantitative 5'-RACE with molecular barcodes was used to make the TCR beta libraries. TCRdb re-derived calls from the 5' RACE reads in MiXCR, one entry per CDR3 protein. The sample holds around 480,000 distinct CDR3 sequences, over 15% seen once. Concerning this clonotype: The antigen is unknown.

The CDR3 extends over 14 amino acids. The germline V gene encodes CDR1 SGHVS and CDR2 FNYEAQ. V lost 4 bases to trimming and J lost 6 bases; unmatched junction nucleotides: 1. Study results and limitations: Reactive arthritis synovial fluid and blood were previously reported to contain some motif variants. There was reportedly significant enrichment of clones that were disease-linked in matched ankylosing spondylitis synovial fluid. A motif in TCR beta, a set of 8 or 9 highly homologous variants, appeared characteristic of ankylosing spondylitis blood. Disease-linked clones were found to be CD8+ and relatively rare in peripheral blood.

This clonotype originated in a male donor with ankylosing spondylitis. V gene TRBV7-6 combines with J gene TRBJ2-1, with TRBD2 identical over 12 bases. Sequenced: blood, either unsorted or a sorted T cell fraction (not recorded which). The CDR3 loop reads CASSSSGGGNEQFF. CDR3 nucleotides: TGTGCCAGCAGCTCTAGCGGGGGGGGCAATGAGCAGTTCTTC.